The clone carrying this T cell receptor beta chain has a handful of counts. The record originates from a study of blood T cell repertoires in COVID-19. Study information: The cDNA or gDNA used as material had been derived from T cells, B-cell-depleted T cells, or PBMCs.

The CDR3 is 16 amino acids. Trimming left V 0 bases short and J 1 base short, with 12 bases between. Germline V gives CDR1 LGHNA, CDR2 YNFKEQ. Original methodology: Amplification from reference gene primers served as the basis for estimated nucleated cell counts. Here immunoSEQ multiplex PCR was the method, and the copy in TCRdb shows in-frame clones only, minus some. That table supplies the V and J calls and clone size; D and trimming were determined from the DNA. The data contain roughly 400,000 clones, roughly 84% of them singletons. Cohorts were determined from participant-reported clinical history. A COVID-19 case had been met by exposed participants during the 2 weeks before study entry.

The clonotype originates from a woman under 30 who had been exposed to COVID-19. This chain uses TRBV4-2 with TRBJ1-2; D is unresolved. The sequencing sample was made of PBMCs or T cells enriched from blood (not recorded which). The CDR3 nucleotides are TGTGCCAGCAGCCAAGAAGGGAATCGGGGTAACTATGGCTACACCTTC. Protein: CASSQEGNRGNYGYTF.